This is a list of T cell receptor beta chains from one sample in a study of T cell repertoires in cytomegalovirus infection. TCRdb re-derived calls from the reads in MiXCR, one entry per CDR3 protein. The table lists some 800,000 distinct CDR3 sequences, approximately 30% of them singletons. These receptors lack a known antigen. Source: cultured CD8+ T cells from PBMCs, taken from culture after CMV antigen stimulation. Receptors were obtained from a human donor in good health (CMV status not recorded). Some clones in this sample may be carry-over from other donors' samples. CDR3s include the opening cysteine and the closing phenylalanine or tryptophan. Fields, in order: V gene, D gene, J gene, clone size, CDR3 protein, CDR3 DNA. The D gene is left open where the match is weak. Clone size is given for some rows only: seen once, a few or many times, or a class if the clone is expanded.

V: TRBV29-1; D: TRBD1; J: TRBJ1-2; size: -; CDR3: CSVEDRTGGNYGYTF; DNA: TGCAGCGTTGAAGATAGAACAGGGGGGAACTATGGCTACACCTTC
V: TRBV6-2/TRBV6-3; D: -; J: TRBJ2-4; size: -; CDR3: CASSPPRGAKNIQYF; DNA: TGTGCCAGCAGTCCCCCCCGGGGGGCCAAAAACATTCAGTACTTC
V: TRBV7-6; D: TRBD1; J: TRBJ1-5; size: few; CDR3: CASSLGQGEGQPQHF; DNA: TGTGCCAGCAGCCTCGGACAGGGGGAGGGTCAGCCCCAGCATTTT
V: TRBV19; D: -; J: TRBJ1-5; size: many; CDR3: CASSIIRDSNQPQHF; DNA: TGTGCCAGTAGTATTATAAGGGACTCCAATCAGCCCCAGCATTTT
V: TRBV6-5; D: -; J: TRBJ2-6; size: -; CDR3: CASSYGGSGANVLTF; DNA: TGTGCCAGCAGTTACGGAGGGTCTGGGGCCAACGTCCTGACTTTC
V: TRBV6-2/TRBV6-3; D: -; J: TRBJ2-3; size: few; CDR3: CASSYVSSTDTQYF; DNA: TGTGCCAGCAGTTATGTATCTAGCACAGATACGCAGTATTTT
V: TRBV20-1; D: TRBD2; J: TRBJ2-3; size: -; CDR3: CSARDRGGGSSTDTQYF; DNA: TGCAGTGCTAGAGATCGAGGCGGGGGGTCTAGCACAGATACGCAGTATTTT
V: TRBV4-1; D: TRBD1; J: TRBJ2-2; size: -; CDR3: CASSVDRGLVGELFF; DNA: TGCGCCAGCAGCGTCGACAGGGGGCTGGTCGGGGAGCTGTTTTTT
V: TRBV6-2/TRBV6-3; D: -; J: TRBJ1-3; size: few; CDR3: CASSRDGPDRNTIYF; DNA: TGTGCCAGCAGTCGAGACGGGCCCGATCGAAACACCATATATTTT
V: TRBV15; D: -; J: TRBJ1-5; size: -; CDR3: CATSKEGYSNQPQHF; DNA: TGTGCCACCAGCAAGGAGGGCTATAGCAATCAGCCCCAGCATTTT
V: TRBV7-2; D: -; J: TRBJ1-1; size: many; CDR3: CASSLGKGSWEAFF; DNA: TGTGCCAGCAGCCTGGGAAAGGGGAGTTGGGAAGCTTTCTTT
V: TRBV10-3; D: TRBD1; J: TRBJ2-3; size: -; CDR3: CAIKTGTAGTDTQYF; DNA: TGTGCCATCAAGACCGGGACAGCTGGTACAGATACGCAGTATTTT
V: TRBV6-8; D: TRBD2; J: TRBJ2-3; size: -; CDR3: CASSTRGLAGVTDTQYF; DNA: TGTGCCAGCAGTACAAGAGGACTAGCGGGGGTCACAGATACGCAGTATTTT
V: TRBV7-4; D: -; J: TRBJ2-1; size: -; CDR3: CAVAGEQFF; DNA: TGTGCCGTCGCGGGTGAGCAGTTCTTC
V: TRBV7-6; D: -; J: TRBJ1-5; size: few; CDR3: CASSYQGNNQPQHF; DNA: TGTGCCAGCAGCTATCAGGGGAACAATCAGCCCCAGCATTTT
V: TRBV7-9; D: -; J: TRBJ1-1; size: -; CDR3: CASSLGASANTEAFF; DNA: TGTGCCAGCAGCTTAGGTGCCAGCGCGAACACTGAAGCTTTCTTT
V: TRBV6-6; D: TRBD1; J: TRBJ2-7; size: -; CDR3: CASSSPRQGRTYEQYF; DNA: TGTGCCAGCAGTTCCCCTAGACAGGGCAGGACCTACGAGCAGTACTTC
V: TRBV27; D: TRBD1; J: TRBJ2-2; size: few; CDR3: CASVDRGNTGELFF; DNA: TGTGCCAGCGTAGACAGGGGTAACACCGGGGAGCTGTTTTTT
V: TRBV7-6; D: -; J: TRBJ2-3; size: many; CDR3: CASSPSSGGLTDTQYF; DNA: TGTGCCAGCAGCCCGTCAAGTGGGGGCCTCACAGATACGCAGTATTTT
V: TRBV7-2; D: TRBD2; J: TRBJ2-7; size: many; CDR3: CASSFTSGGEDEQYF; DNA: TGTGCCAGCAGCTTTACTAGCGGGGGGGAGGACGAGCAGTACTTC
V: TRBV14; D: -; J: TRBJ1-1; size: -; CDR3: CASSQDDGLNTEAFF; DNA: TGTGCCAGCAGCCAAGATGACGGCCTGAACACTGAAGCTTTCTTT
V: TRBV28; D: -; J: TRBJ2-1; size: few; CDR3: CASRPGLSSYNEQFF; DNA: TGTGCCAGCCGACCGGGGCTCAGCTCCTACAATGAGCAGTTCTTC
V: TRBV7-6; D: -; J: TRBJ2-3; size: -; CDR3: CASSPPGGLQYF; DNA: TGTGCCAGCAGCCCTCCAGGGGGACTGCAGTATTTT
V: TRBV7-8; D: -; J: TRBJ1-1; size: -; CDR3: CASSLDGDKAFF; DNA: TGTGCCAGCAGCTTGGACGGGGACAAGGCTTTCTTT
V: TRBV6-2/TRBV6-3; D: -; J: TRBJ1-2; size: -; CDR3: CASSSALTENYGYTF; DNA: TGTGCCAGCAGTTCCGCCCTGACGGAGAACTATGGCTACACCTTC
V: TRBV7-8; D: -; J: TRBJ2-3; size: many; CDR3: CASSAENGGFTQYF; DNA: TGTGCCAGCAGCGCAGAAAACGGGGGTTTTACGCAGTATTTT
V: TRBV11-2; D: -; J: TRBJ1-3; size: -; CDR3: CASSGAAGSGNTIYF; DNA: TGTGCCAGCAGCGGAGCAGCCGGCTCTGGAAACACCATATATTTT
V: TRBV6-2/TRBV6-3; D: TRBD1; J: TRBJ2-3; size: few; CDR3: CASSSKGGATDTQYF; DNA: TGTGCCAGCAGTTCAAAAGGGGGCGCGACAGATACGCAGTATTTT
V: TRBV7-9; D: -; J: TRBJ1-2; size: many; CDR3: CASSLSDRDSESNYGYTF; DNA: TGTGCCAGCAGCTTATCCGACCGGGACTCCGAAAGCAACTATGGCTACACCTTC
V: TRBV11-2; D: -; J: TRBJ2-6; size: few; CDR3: CASSLVQGFSSGANVLTF; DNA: TGTGCCAGCAGCTTGGTACAGGGCTTCAGCTCTGGGGCCAACGTCCTGACTTTC
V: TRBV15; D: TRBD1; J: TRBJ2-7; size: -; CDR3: CATSRPGTGDEQYF; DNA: TGTGCCACCAGCAGACCCGGGACAGGGGACGAGCAGTACTTC
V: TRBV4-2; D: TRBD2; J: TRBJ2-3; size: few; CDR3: CASSHGTSGGANTQYF; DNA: TGTGCCAGCAGCCACGGGACTAGCGGGGGGGCGAATACGCAGTATTTT
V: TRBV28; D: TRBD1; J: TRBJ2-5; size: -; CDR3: CASRPGTEETQYF; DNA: TGTGCCAGCAGACCCGGGACAGAAGAGACCCAGTACTTC
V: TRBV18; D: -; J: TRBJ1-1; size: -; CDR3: CASSPSADYTEAFF; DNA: TGTGCCAGCTCACCATCTGCGGACTACACTGAAGCTTTCTTT
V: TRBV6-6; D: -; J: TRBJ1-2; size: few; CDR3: CASSHTNTGNSYYGYTF; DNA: TGTGCCAGCAGCCATACAAACACAGGGAACAGTTACTATGGCTACACCTTC
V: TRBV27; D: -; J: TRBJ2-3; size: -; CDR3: CASSLSRDDTQYF; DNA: TGTGCCAGCAGTTTATCTCGGGACGATACGCAGTATTTT
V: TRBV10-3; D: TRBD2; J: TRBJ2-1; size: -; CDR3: CAILTSGGAGSYNEQFF; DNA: TGTGCCATTTTGACTAGCGGGGGGGCAGGATCCTACAATGAGCAGTTCTTC
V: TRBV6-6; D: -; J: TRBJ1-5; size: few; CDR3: CASSSRGFDQPQHF; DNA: TGTGCCAGCAGTTCCAGGGGATTTGATCAGCCCCAGCATTTT
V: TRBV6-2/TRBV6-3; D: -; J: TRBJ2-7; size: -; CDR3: CASKDSAYEQYF; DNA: TGTGCCAGCAAGGACAGTGCCTACGAGCAGTACTTC
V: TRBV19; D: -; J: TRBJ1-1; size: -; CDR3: CVSSIGFGNTEAFF; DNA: TGTGTCAGTAGTATTGGGTTTGGGAACACTGAAGCTTTCTTT
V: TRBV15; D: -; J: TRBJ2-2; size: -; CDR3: CATSRGPNRGGELFF; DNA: TGTGCCACCAGCAGAGGCCCGAATAGGGGCGGGGAGCTGTTTTTT
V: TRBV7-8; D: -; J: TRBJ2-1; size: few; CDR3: CASIFDSLYNEQFF; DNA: TGTGCCAGCATCTTCGACAGCCTATACAATGAGCAGTTCTTC
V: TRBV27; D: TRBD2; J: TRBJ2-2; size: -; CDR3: CASSTPWAGGANTGELFF; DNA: TGTGCCAGCAGCACCCCATGGGCGGGGGGCGCGAACACCGGGGAGCTGTTTTTT
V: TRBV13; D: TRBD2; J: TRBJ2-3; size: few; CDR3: CASSPKSSLAAGDSFHTQYF; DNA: TGTGCCAGCAGCCCGAAATCATCTCTAGCAGCGGGGGACTCTTTTCATACGCAGTATTTT
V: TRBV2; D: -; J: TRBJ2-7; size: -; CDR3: CASSAYPDGSYEQYF; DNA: TGTGCCAGCAGTGCGTACCCGGACGGTTCCTACGAGCAGTACTTC